This record covers a single T cell receptor beta chain. Its antigen is not known. In the original workflow: From ImmunoSEQ came sequences covering only the junction and carrying no quality scores, so filtering differed. The method was immunoSEQ multiplex PCR; TCRdb's version includes in-frame clones alone and lacks a portion of them. V, J and clone size are taken as reported in that table, and D and trimming were inferred from the DNA itself. The top ten hold more than 0.1% of the sample, which has about 2 million clones, over 85% seen once. The germline V and J ends were trimmed by 0 bases and 6 bases, with 8 bases remaining between them. The germline gives CDR1 MGHRA, CDR2 YSYEKL. The CDR3 sequence is 14 residues long. This specimen comes from a study of shared clonotypes between healthy human individuals. Study overall: Donors consisted of a couple of women and a few men between 18 and 49.

Study-wide results and caveats: Clonotype sharing among donors was expected to depend on sequencing depth.

Each sample came from a Caucasian adult donor living in Nashville, Tennessee. Sample: naive CD4+ T cells sorted from blood. As for subset: CD45RA+ positively selected. The TCR was taken from a man younger than 35 in good health. The J gene is TRBJ2-2, the V gene TRBV4-1; D unresolved. The CDR3 nucleotides are TGCGCCAGCAGCCAAGAAGGGCCCCCCGGGGAGCTGTTTTTT. It specifies CASSQEGPPGELFF.